This is a list of T cell receptor beta chains from one sample in a study of blood T cell repertoires in COVID-19. Assay used: immunoSEQ multiplex PCR; TCRdb lists only in-frame clones, some missing. Among around 110,000 clones listed, approximately 82% were seen once. What was sequenced was peripheral blood. The receptors originated from a man in his 70s with active or convalescent COVID-19. Both conserved end residues are part of each CDR3. D genes are given only for firm matches. Part of the rows lack a size; the others show once, few, many or a class for expanded clones.

j_call v_call d_call clone_size cdr3_aa cdr3_nt
TRBJ2-4 TRBV9 TRBD1 NA CASSPRDRPGGKNIQYF TGTGCCAGCAGCCCACGGGACAGGCCGGGCGGAAAAAACATTCAGTACTTC
TRBJ1-1 TRBV19 NA NA CASSIVPGVPEAFF TGTGCCAGTAGTATAGTTCCAGGGGTGCCTGAAGCTTTCTTT
TRBJ1-1 TRBV28 TRBD1 few CASSRQGGGTEAFF TGTGCCAGCAGTCGACAGGGGGGAGGGACTGAAGCTTTCTTT
TRBJ2-1 TRBV12-3/TRBV12-4 NA NA CASSPVLGNEQFF TGTGCCAGCAGCCCCGTACTCGGCAATGAGCAGTTCTTC
TRBJ2-1 TRBV12-3/TRBV12-4 TRBD2 NA CASSPPGGRDFF TGTGCCAGCAGTCCCCCGGGCGGGAGGGACTTCTTC
TRBJ1-1 TRBV5-1 NA NA CASSLLAGPGEAFF TGCGCCAGCAGCTTGTTGGCAGGGCCCGGTGAAGCTTTCTTT
TRBJ2-1 TRBV4-2 TRBD2 NA CASSQDPPASGNYNEQFF TGTGCCAGCAGCCAAGATCCTCCGGCTAGCGGAAACTACAATGAGCAGTTCTTC
TRBJ2-7 TRBV3-1/TRBV3-2 NA NA CASSQGGGREQYF TGTGCCAGCAGCCAAGGGGGGGGGCGCGAGCAGTACTTC
TRBJ2-2 TRBV25-1 TRBD2 NA CASRTSGYTGELFF TGTGCCAGTAGGACTAGCGGGTACACCGGGGAGCTGTTTTTT
TRBJ2-5 TRBV27 TRBD2 few CASRKIAGSETQYF TGTGCCAGCAGAAAAATAGCGGGTTCAGAGACCCAGTACTTC